Here is one TCR beta chain with its context. Other DNA sequences in this specimen translate into the identical CDR3. V was clipped by 1 base and J by 5 bases, with 8 bases between them. The CDR3 runs to 13 residues. Germline V gives CDR1 SGHDN, CDR2 FVKESK. This entry belongs to a study of shared T cell receptors in the human thymus. Using immunoSEQ multiplex PCR, the repertoire was profiled, and TCRdb retains in-frame clones only, with some absent. Of over 650,000 clones listed, around 87% are singletons. The same data also contributed to another study, on human thymus T cells. Per that study: The thymus was resected at corrective cardiac surgery. It looked as if thymic and blood repertoires used V and J genes in a biased way.

The sample consisted of thymocytes. The origin of this receptor is a boy in the first two years of life with a congenital heart defect. The chain couples TRBV14 to TRBJ1-2; D is uncertain. The CDR3 bases are TGTGCCAGCAGCCAAGCCCCAGGATATGGCTACACCTTC. It specifies CASSQAPGYGYTF.